These 14 T cell receptor beta chains were sequenced from one sample in a study of blood T cell repertoires in COVID-19. Sequencing used immunoSEQ multiplex PCR; TCRdb keeps in-frame clones, though not all of them. The table lists over 150,000 clones, 81% of them singletons. Sample: peripheral blood. All receptors derive from a woman of 80 years or more with COVID-19, enrolled during active disease.

This clone was seen once. The CDR3 spells CASRLTSGGQEQFF. The CDR3, as DNA: TGTGCCAGCCGCCTCACTAGCGGGGGGCAGGAGCAGTTCTTC. J is TRBJ2-1 and V is TRBV6-2 or TRBV6-3, with 12 bases matching TRBD2. Germline values: CDR1 MNHEY, CDR2 SVGEGT. V lost 8 bases to trimming and J lost 10 bases; unmatched junction nucleotides: 9. This CDR3 contains 14 residues.

The rearrangement joins TRBV2 to TRBJ1-2; D is unclear. Between the trimmed V and J ends, which lost 5 bases and 9 bases, there was a span of 10 bases. From germline, CDR1 is SNHLY and CDR2 FYNNEI. The CDR3 is 11 residues long. CDR3 DNA sequence: TGTGCCAGCAGTTACGACAACAGCTACACCTTC. Its protein product is CASSYDNSYTF.

This clone was counted a few times. V usage is TRBV2 and J usage is TRBJ1-4, with 7 bases matching TRBD1. Germline values: CDR1 SNHLY, CDR2 FYNNEI. The CDR3 runs 14 residues. Germline trimming cut 8 bases from V and 7 bases from J; bases unmatched to any gene: 10. The chain's CDR3 is CASGRDRAAEKLFF. The CDR3, as DNA: TGTGCCAGCGGCCGGGACAGAGCGGCTGAAAAACTGTTTTTT.

In DNA, the CDR3 is TGTGCCAGCAGCGGGGCAGGGGGCGCAGGATATGGCTACACCTTC. This sequence encodes CASSGAGGAGYGYTF. This chain connects TRBV5-4 to TRBJ1-2; 8 nucleotides agree with TRBD1. Trimming removed 4 bases from V and 5 bases from J; junction bases left unmatched: 10. The CDR3 runs to 15 residues. CDR1 is SGHNT, CDR2 YYREEE, per germline (reference sequence). Full variable domain (remainder filled in from reference TRBV5-4 and TRBJ1-2): ETGVTQSPTHLIKTRGQQVTLRCSSQSGHNTVSWYQQALGQGPQFIFQYYREEENGRGNFPPRFSGLQFPNYSSELNVNALELDDSALYLCASSGAGGAGYGYTFGSGTRLTVV.

V is TRBV30 and J is TRBJ1-2; 9 bases match TRBD1. V shed 2 bases and J 6 bases; nucleotides not matched to a gene: 10. The CDR3 loop spans 15 amino acids. Looked up from germline, CDR1 is GTSNPN and CDR2 is SVGIG (reference sequence). The chain's CDR3 is CAWSNLQQGADGYTF. The CDR3 region has the DNA TGTGCCTGGAGTAACCTTCAACAGGGGGCGGATGGCTACACCTTC.

This sequence joins TRBV28 and TRBJ2-7; TRBD2 matches at 15 bases. V dropped 3 bases and J dropped 7; count of bases not matched to a gene: 10. The CDR3 runs to 17 residues. Germline CDR1 and CDR2: MDHEN and SYDVKM. The CDR3: CASSFHRTSGRAGEQYF. The CDR3 DNA follows: TGTGCCAGCAGTTTCCATCGGACTAGCGGGAGGGCGGGGGAGCAGTACTTC.

The chain joins TRBV19 to TRBJ1-5, with 7 bases lining up with TRBD1. Trimming removed 6 bases from V and 8 bases from J; junction bases left unmatched: 7. Germline CDR1 LNHDA, CDR2 SQIVND (reference sequence). The CDR3 is 13 amino acids. The CDR3: CASRPDRPEPQHF. The CDR3 coding sequence is TGTGCCAGTAGGCCGGACAGGCCGGAGCCCCAGCATTTT.

V is TRBV28 and J is TRBJ1-6; unclear D gene. In germline, CDR1 is MDHEN, CDR2 SYDVKM. V was pared by 8 bases and J by 7 bases, with 12 bases between. The CDR3 extends over 13 amino acids. The CDR3 spells CASWETNNSPLHF. The CDR3 DNA sequence: TGTGCCAGCTGGGAGACAAACAATTCACCCCTCCACTTT.

The rearrangement joins TRBV4-1 to TRBJ2-7; 9 nucleotides agree with TRBD1. The CDR3 extends over 15 amino acids. Germline V gene data show CDR1 as MGHRA and CDR2 as YSYEKL. With 4 bases clipped from V and 4 bases from J, the junction kept 8 bases outside the gene matches. CDR3 loop: CASSRDRTGAYEQYF. In DNA form, the CDR3 reads TGCGCCAGCAGCCGGGACAGGACAGGGGCGTACGAGCAGTACTTC.

The DNA of the CDR3 is TGTGCCAGCAGCTTAGATCGGGGGAGGGCAAATTCACCCCTCCACTTT. Translation: CASSLDRGRANSPLHF. V gene TRBV7-2 combines with J gene TRBJ1-6; D may be TRBD1 (5 bases). The CDR3 loop spans 16 amino acids. Between the trimmed V and J ends, which lost 1 base and 7 bases, there was a span of 14 bases. CDR1 is SGHTA, CDR2 FQGNSA, per germline.

The chain employs TRBV11-2 and TRBJ2-7, with D hard to call. Germline CDR1 reads SGHAT; CDR2 reads FQNNGV. The CDR3 is made up of 15 amino acids. V was shortened by 5 bases and J by 5 bases, with 19 bases between the two germline ends. The CDR3 protein is CASSLEANPFHEQYF. CDR3 bases: TGTGCCAGCAGCCTCGAGGCCAACCCTTTCCACGAGCAGTACTTC.

CDR3 bases: TGCAGTGCTAGGGGAGACTACGAGCAGTACTTC. This sequence encodes CSARGDYEQYF. V gene TRBV20-1 combines with J gene TRBJ2-7, with TRBD2 as a possible D gene (5 bases). Per germline, CDR1 DFQATT and CDR2 SNEGSKA (reference sequence). Trimming pared 3 bases from V and 3 bases from J, leaving 6 bases between. CDR3 length: 11 amino acids.

Here the CDR3 reads CASMGIRGAARDTQYF. The CDR3 DNA reads as TGTGCCAGCATGGGAATACGGGGGGCCGCTCGGGATACGCAGTATTTT. V and J are TRBV25-1 and TRBJ2-3; D is perhaps TRBD2 (7 bases). Trimming shortened V by 7 bases and J by 6 bases, and 23 bases separated the two germline ends. Germline CDR1 MGHDK, CDR2 SYGVNS. The CDR3 is 16 residues long.

The rearrangement joins TRBV2 to TRBJ1-1, with D maybe TRBD1 (5 bases). In germline, CDR1 is SNHLY, CDR2 FYNNEI. Trimming cost V 4 bases and J 7 bases, with 10 bases left between them. The CDR3 extends over 12 amino acids. The CDR3 sequence: CASSVGGSEAFF. DNA for the CDR3: TGTGCCAGCAGTGTCGGGGGGAGTGAAGCTTTCTTT.